The clone carrying this T cell receptor beta chain was counted a single time. The data are from a study of blood T cell repertoires in COVID-19. Study-level information: T cells, B-cell-depleted T cells, or PBMCs provided the cDNA or gDNA that served as material.

In the original analysis: Scientists estimated how many nucleated cells there were by amplifying reference gene primers. The method was immunoSEQ multiplex PCR; TCRdb's version includes in-frame clones alone and lacks a portion of them. Clone size and the V and J calls come from that table; the DNA yielded D and trimming. The sample carries about 150,000 clones, roughly four fifths recorded once. This TCR was recovered from a woman aged 55-69 years with acute or convalescent COVID-19. The source material was peripheral blood.

CDR3 protein: CASSYSRTYNSPLHF. The CDR3, as DNA: TGTGCCAGCAGTTACTCGAGGACCTATAATTCACCCCTCCACTTT. The rearrangement uses TRBV6-5 and TRBJ1-6, with D unclear. Germline V CDR1 and CDR2: MNHEY, SVGAGI. This CDR3 contains 15 residues. The V end lost 0 bases, the J end lost 2 bases, and 5 bases lay between the germline ends.